This T cell receptor beta chain comes out of a study of CD8 T cells in Susac syndrome. cDNA came from about 0.51 to 1 ug RNA primed by random hexamers. TCRdb processed the immunoSEQ multiplex PCR reads anew with MiXCR; each CDR3 protein has one entry. The repertoire holds some 50,000 distinct CDR3 sequences, with around 93% as singletons. This clonotype has just one count. Germline V CDR1 and CDR2: LNHNV, YYDKDF (reference sequence). There are 13 residues in the CDR3. The germline V and J ends were trimmed by 3 bases and 6 bases, with 10 bases remaining between them. Sample: CD8+ T cells from PBMCs. This chain links TRBV15 with TRBJ2-3, with TRBD2 as a possible D gene (6 bases). The receptor was isolated from a human donor with Susac syndrome. This CDR3 is CATSSAGKDTQYF. The DNA for the CDR3 is TGTGCCACCAGCAGCGCGGGGAAGGATACGCAGTATTTT.